These 29 T cell receptor beta chains came from one sample sequenced in a study of blood T cell repertoires in COVID-19. Repertoires were generated with immunoSEQ multiplex PCR, while TCRdb's copy carries only in-frame clones and drops some. The table has approximately 200,000 clones, about 85% seen once; the top ten hold over 9.5%. The sequencing sample was made of peripheral blood. These receptors originate from a woman aged 80 or older with COVID-19, enrolled during active disease.

This clone turned up a few times. This chain joins TRBV10-3 and TRBJ1-4; 8 nucleotides line up with TRBD1. Germline V gene lookup returns CDR1 ENHRY and CDR2 SYGVKD. J gave up 8 bases and V 4 bases, and 15 bases lay outside the gene matches. This CDR3 has 17 residues. The CDR3 loop reads CAISGTGTTDQREKLFF. DNA of the CDR3: TGTGCCATCAGTGGGACAGGGACGACCGATCAAAGGGAAAAACTGTTTTTT.

The chain has TRBV7-8 and TRBJ1-2; weak D call: TRBD1 (6 bases). Per germline, CDR1 SGHVS and CDR2 FQNEAQ. The V gene lost 1 base and the J gene lost 6 bases, with 12 bases spanning the gap. The CDR3 length is 14 residues. CDR3 loop: CASSLVGDTHGYTF. The CDR3 DNA is TGTGCCAGCAGCTTAGTAGGGGACACGCATGGCTACACCTTC.

This clone was seen a few times. The chain is built from TRBV7-3 and TRBJ1-2, with a possible D match to TRBD1 (5 bases). Germline V gives CDR1 SGHTA, CDR2 FQGTGA. This CDR3 has 18 amino acids. V dropped 2 bases and J dropped 4 bases, with 23 bases sitting between them. The CDR3: CASSLSGTQRTSLYGYTF. The CDR3 nucleotides are TGTGCCAGCAGCTTATCTGGGACTCAGAGAACTTCCCTCTATGGCTACACCTTC.

The chain employs TRBV4-2 and TRBJ1-2, with D possibly matching TRBD1 (5 bases). CDR3 length equals 16 residues. Germline V lookup: CDR1 LGHNA, CDR2 YNFKEQ. Between the trimmed V and J ends, which lost 2 bases and 7 bases, there was a span of 20 bases. CDR3 coding DNA: TGTGCCAGCAGCCAATTCTCCGGGACGGACTATGGTGGCTACACCTTC. Its translation: CASSQFSGTDYGGYTF.

This chain connects TRBV5-4 to TRBJ1-1, with a weak D call TRBD1 (6 bases). Trimming pared 2 bases from V and 2 bases from J, leaving 13 bases between. The germline gives CDR1 SGHNT, CDR2 YYREEE (reference sequence). The CDR3 is 15 residues long. The CDR3 reads CASSLQGKGNTEAFF. The CDR3 DNA reads as TGTGCCAGCAGCTTACAGGGTAAGGGAAACACTGAAGCTTTCTTT.

The CDR3 is CASSFAANTGELFF. The CDR3 region has the DNA TGTGCCAGCAGTTTCGCAGCGAACACCGGGGAGCTGTTTTTT. This chain uses TRBV28 with TRBJ2-2; D is uncertain. CDR1 is MDHEN, CDR2 SYDVKM, per germline. V lost 3 bases and J lost 0, with 5 bases in between. The CDR3 has 14 residues.

The V and J genes are TRBV11-3 and TRBJ2-1; 8 bases are shared with TRBD2. Trimming took 5 bases from V and 4 from J; bases not matched to a gene: 7. Looked up from germline, CDR1 is SGHNT and CDR2 is YENEEA. The CDR3 sequence is 15 residues long. The CDR3 region has the DNA TGTGCCAGCAGCCCGGGGGGGCCCAAATACAATGAGCAGTTCTTC. This translates into CASSPGGPKYNEQFF.

The V gene is TRBV5-1, the J gene TRBJ2-3; 10 bases are shared with TRBD2. From germline, CDR1 is SGHRS and CDR2 YFSETQ. J lost 4 bases, V lost 6 bases, and 2 bases had no gene match. The CDR3 covers 13 residues. This CDR3 is CASKSGGADTQYF. The CDR3 DNA is TGCGCCAGCAAAAGCGGGGGGGCAGATACGCAGTATTTT.

This clone was counted only a few times. The chain links TRBV10-3 to TRBJ1-1; D possibly corresponds to TRBD1 (6 bases). Germline values: CDR1 ENHRY, CDR2 SYGVKD. This CDR3 comprises 14 residues. V dropped 2 bases and J dropped 3 bases, with 10 bases sitting between them. This CDR3 is CAISEGGADTEAFF. The CDR3 DNA reads as TGTGCCATCAGTGAGGGGGGGGCGGACACTGAAGCTTTCTTT.

The J gene is TRBJ2-7, the V gene TRBV6-6; tentative D call: TRBD2 (6 bases). Between the trimmed V and J ends, which lost 2 bases and 4 bases, there was a span of 18 bases. The CDR3 is 16 amino acids. The germline V gene has CDR1 MNHNY and CDR2 SVGAGI (reference sequence). In DNA, the CDR3 is TGTGCCAGCAGTTACCCGGAGGGTGTACCCCCTTACGAGCAGTACGTC. This sequence encodes CASSYPEGVPPYEQYV.

The rearrangement links TRBV10-3 to TRBJ1-1; possible D gene TRBD1, 5 bases. The ends were cut back, 0 bases at V and 1 base at J, with 12 bases in the middle. Germline loops: CDR1 ENHRY, CDR2 SYGVKD. The CDR3 spans 16 residues. For the CDR3, the DNA is TGTGCCATCAGTGAGTCTCGGGGGTTCTGGAACACTGAAGCTTTCTTT. Translation gives CAISESRGFWNTEAFF.

The rearrangement links TRBV28 to TRBJ2-7; no clear D gene. The V gene's germline CDR1 is MDHEN and CDR2 SYDVKM. This CDR3 has 15 amino acids. Between the trimmed V and J ends, which lost 6 bases and 0 bases, there was a span of 15 bases. CDR3 coding DNA: TGTGCCAGCAGAGGTGGCCGCTGGAGCTCCTACGAGCAGTACGTC. It is translated as CASRGGRWSSYEQYV.

The rearrangement uses TRBV6-2 or TRBV6-3 and TRBJ2-5; weak D call: TRBD2 (5 bases). The germline gives CDR1 MNHEY, CDR2 SVGEGT. This CDR3 contains 15 residues. V lost 5 bases and J 7 bases, leaving 20 bases between the germline ends. This CDR3 is CASSPWTGVGVTQYF. The DNA of the CDR3 is TGTGCCAGCAGTCCCTGGACCGGGGTCGGGGTGACCCAGTACTTC.

The chain employs TRBV11-2 and TRBJ1-2; 10 bases line up with TRBD1. Trimming removed 4 bases from V and 7 bases from J; junction bases left unmatched: 9. The CDR3 runs 15 residues. Germline V gene sequence: CDR1 SGHAT, CDR2 FQNNGV. CDR3: CASSSNRQGAFGYTF. The CDR3 coding sequence is TGTGCCAGCAGCTCCAACCGACAGGGGGCCTTTGGCTACACCTTC.

The chain carries TRBV9 and TRBJ2-3, with TRBD2 matching 15 bases. J lost 8 bases, V lost 0 bases, and 13 bases had no gene match. Germline CDR1 SGDLS, CDR2 YYNGEE. CDR3 length: 19 amino acids. CDR3 in DNA: TGTGCCAGCAGCGTAGATGAAGGGACTAGCGGGGGGTTAAAGGGTACGCAGTATTTT. It encodes CASSVDEGTSGGLKGTQYF.

This clone appeared once. The chain joins TRBV4-1 to TRBJ1-6; TRBD1 is a possible D gene (5 bases). The CDR3 runs 15 residues. CDR1 and CDR2 from the germline V gene are MGHRA and YSYEKL. V was cut by 1 base and J by 11 bases, with 15 bases left in between. The CDR3 coding sequence is TGCGCCAGCAGCCAAGGTCTTCAGGGCTGGGCACCCCTCCACTTT. Translated, it gives CASSQGLQGWAPLHF.

The chain links TRBV5-1 to TRBJ2-6, with unresolved D. Trimming left V 0 bases short and J 2 bases short, with 6 bases between. This CDR3 spans 15 amino acids. From germline, CDR1 is SGHRS and CDR2 YFSETQ. The CDR3 region is CASSLAPAGANVLTF. CDR3 DNA sequence: TGCGCCAGCAGCTTGGCTCCAGCTGGGGCCAACGTCCTGACTTTC.

The chain joins TRBV4-1 to TRBJ2-1; 11 bases match TRBD1. The CDR3 covers 16 residues. From germline, CDR1 is MGHRA and CDR2 YSYEKL. The ends lost 3 bases at V and 4 bases at J; junction bases unmatched: 5. The CDR3 region has the DNA TGCGCCAGCAGCCATCGAGGGACAGGGGGGTACAATGAGCAGTTCTTC. Translating gives CASSHRGTGGYNEQFF.

The genes are TRBV28 and TRBJ1-5; 9 positions agree with TRBD1. Germline V lookup: CDR1 MDHEN, CDR2 SYDVKM. CDR3 length: 14 amino acids. Trimming cost V 5 bases and J 6 bases; bases outside gene matches: 5. CDR3 DNA: TGTGCCAGCAGTATTGGACAGGGGAGTCAGCCCCAGCATTTT. This codes for CASSIGQGSQPQHF.

On this clone itself: Additional DNA sequences in this sample encode the identical CDR3. The chain combines TRBV28 with TRBJ1-2, with unresolved D. Trimming cost V 7 bases and J 6 bases, with 15 bases left between them. The CDR3 spans 13 residues. From germline, CDR1 is MDHEN and CDR2 SYDVKM. DNA of the CDR3: TGTGCCAGCACCCCCGGAGGACGCGATGGCTACACCTTC. It specifies CASTPGGRDGYTF.

The CDR3 bases are TGTGCCATCAGTGAGTCGACAGCCAACTATGGCTACACCTTC. Its translation is CAISESTANYGYTF. The chain links TRBV10-3 to TRBJ1-2; possibly TRBD1 for D (5 bases). In germline, CDR1 is ENHRY, CDR2 SYGVKD. V lost 0 bases and J 2 bases, leaving 7 bases between the germline ends. CDR3 length: 14 amino acids.

V is TRBV2 and J is TRBJ2-1; 8 nucleotides line up with TRBD1. The CDR3 length is 13 residues. Looked up from germline, CDR1 is SNHLY and CDR2 is FYNNEI. Germline trimming cut 4 bases from V and 6 bases from J; bases unmatched to any gene: 2. For the CDR3, the DNA is TGTGCCAGCAGTGTAACAGGGGGCAATGAGCAGTTCTTC. It is translated as CASSVTGGNEQFF.

The chain is built from TRBV10-1 and TRBJ2-3; no firm D call. V lost 0 bases and J lost 7, with 5 bases in between. Germline loops: CDR1 WNHNN, CDR2 SYGVQD (reference sequence). The CDR3 covers 12 residues. CDR3 residues: CASSESRHTQYF. DNA for the CDR3: TGCGCCAGCAGTGAGTCGAGGCATACGCAGTATTTT.

This chain links TRBV10-3 with TRBJ1-6; D gene ambiguous. V lost 2 bases, J lost 4 bases, and 12 bases lay in between. This CDR3 spans 16 amino acids. CDR1 is ENHRY, CDR2 SYGVKD, per germline. CDR3 region: CAISELSEQYNSPLHF. The CDR3 coding sequence is TGTGCCATCAGTGAGCTTTCCGAACAGTATAATTCACCCCTCCACTTT.

The rearrangement joins TRBV4-3 to TRBJ1-2; 10 bases are shared with TRBD1. The length of the CDR3 is 14 residues. Trimming cost V 4 bases and J 4 bases; bases outside gene matches: 3. Germline V CDR1 and CDR2: LGHNA, YSLEER. The CDR3 region is CASSRDRGPYGYTF. CDR3 DNA sequence: TGCGCCAGCAGCCGAGACAGGGGGCCCTATGGCTACACCTTC.

V is TRBV6-4 and J is TRBJ2-1; 7 nucleotides align to TRBD1. V lost 3 bases, J lost 6 bases, and 2 bases stayed unmatched. CDR3 length: 13 residues. Per the germline V gene, CDR1 is MRHNA and CDR2 is SNTAGT. This CDR3 is CASSEGQFNEQFF. The CDR3 DNA is TGTGCCAGCAGTGAGGGACAGTTCAATGAGCAGTTCTTC.

This CDR3 is CATSDTQGSYYGYTF. In DNA form, the CDR3 reads TGTGCCACCAGTGACACACAGGGTTCGTATTATGGCTACACCTTC. The J gene is TRBJ1-2, the V gene TRBV24-1; TRBD1 is a possible D gene (6 bases). The CDR3 spans 15 residues. CDR1 is KGHDR, CDR2 SFDVKD, per germline. Trimming left V 4 bases short and J 5 bases short, with 16 bases between.

The gene calls are TRBV9 and TRBJ1-5, with TRBD1 identical over 10 bases. Germline V gene sequence: CDR1 SGDLS, CDR2 YYNGEE. V gave up 4 bases and J gave up 5 bases; unmatched junction bases: 3. There are 14 residues in the CDR3. CDR3 region: CASSPGQGDQPQHF. The CDR3 DNA is TGTGCCAGCAGCCCAGGACAGGGGGATCAGCCCCAGCATTTT.

The V and J genes are TRBV2 and TRBJ1-1; 7 bases are shared with TRBD1. CDR1 and CDR2 (germline): SNHLY, FYNNEI. V shed 6 bases, J shed 1 base, and the junction held 8 bases outside the gene matches. The CDR3 spans 15 residues. This CDR3 reads CASRVIQGWNTEAFF. CDR3 sequence (DNA): TGTGCCAGCAGGGTTATACAGGGGTGGAACACTGAAGCTTTCTTT.